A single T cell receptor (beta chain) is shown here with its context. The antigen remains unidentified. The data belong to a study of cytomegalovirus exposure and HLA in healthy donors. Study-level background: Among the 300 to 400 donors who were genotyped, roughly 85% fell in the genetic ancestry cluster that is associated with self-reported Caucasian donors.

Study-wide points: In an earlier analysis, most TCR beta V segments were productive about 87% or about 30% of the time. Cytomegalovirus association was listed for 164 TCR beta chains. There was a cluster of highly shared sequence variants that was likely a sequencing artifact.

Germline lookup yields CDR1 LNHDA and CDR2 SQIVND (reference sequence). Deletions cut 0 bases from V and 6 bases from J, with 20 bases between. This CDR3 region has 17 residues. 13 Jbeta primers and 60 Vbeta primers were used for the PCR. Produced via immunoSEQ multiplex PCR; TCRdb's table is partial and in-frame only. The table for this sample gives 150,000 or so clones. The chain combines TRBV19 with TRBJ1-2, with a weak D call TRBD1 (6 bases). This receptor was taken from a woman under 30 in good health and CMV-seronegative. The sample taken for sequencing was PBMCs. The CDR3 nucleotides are TGTGCCAGTAGTATAGATCTATTGGGGGGGCGCCGAGATGGCTACACCTTC. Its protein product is CASSIDLLGGRRDGYTF.